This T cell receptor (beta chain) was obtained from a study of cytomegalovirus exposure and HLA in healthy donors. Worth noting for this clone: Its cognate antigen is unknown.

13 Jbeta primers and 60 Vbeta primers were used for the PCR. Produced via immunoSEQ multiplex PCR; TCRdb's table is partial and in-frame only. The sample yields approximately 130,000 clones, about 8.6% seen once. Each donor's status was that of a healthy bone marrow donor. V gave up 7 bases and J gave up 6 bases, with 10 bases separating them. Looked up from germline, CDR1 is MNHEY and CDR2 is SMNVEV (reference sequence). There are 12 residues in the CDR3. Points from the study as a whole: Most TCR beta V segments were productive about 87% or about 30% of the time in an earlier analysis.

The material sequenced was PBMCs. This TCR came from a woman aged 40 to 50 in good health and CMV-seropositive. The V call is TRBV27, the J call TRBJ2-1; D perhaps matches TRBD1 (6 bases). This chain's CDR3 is CASTGTLNEQFF. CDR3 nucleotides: TGTGCCAGCACCGGGACACTCAATGAGCAGTTCTTC.